The 30 T cell receptor beta chains given below trace back to one sample, sequenced in a study of OX40 agonist ivuxolimab in advanced cancers. The method was immunoSEQ multiplex PCR; TCRdb's version includes in-frame clones alone and lacks a portion of them. The repertoire holds 43,000 or so clones, with approximately 77% as singletons. This specimen was CD4+ or CD8+ T cells sorted from blood, taken in a trial of the OX40 agonist ivuxolimab. These receptors were taken from an adult with an advanced solid tumor such as melanoma, head and neck, liver or kidney cancer.

The chain joins TRBV19 to TRBJ1-4; D gene unclear. The germline CDR1 and CDR2 sequences are LNHDA and SQIVND (reference sequence). The CDR3 runs to 14 residues. The germline V and J ends were trimmed by 5 bases and 8 bases, with 15 bases remaining between them. CDR3 coding DNA: TGTGCCAGTAGTCCCTCCGCCACGGCAGAAAAACTGTTTTTT. Protein sequence: CASSPSATAEKLFF.

This clone has a handful of counts. This sequence joins TRBV6-1 and TRBJ1-2; tentative D call: TRBD1 (5 bases). The length of the CDR3 is 13 residues. Germline CDR1 is MNHNS and CDR2 is SASEGT. V was trimmed by 3 bases and J by 5 bases, leaving 10 bases between them. The CDR3 loop is CASSDRGGYGYTF. As DNA, the CDR3 is TGTGCCAGCAGTGATCGGGGGGGGTATGGCTACACCTTC.

The chain is built from TRBV30 and TRBJ1-2; TRBD1 aligns across 8 bases. Germline loops: CDR1 GTSNPN, CDR2 SVGIG (reference sequence). V gave up 6 bases and J gave up 3 bases; unmatched junction bases: 9. CDR3 size: 14 residues. CDR3 amino acids: CACNSRDRYYGYTF. The CDR3 DNA follows: TGTGCCTGCAATTCCCGGGACAGGTACTATGGCTACACCTTC.

Regarding this clone: A junction end diverges from the germline sequence, so it may reflect a read error. The chain has TRBV4-1 and TRBJ1-1, with D unresolved. There are 15 residues in the CDR3. Germline assignment: CDR1 MGHRA and CDR2 YSYEKL. The CDR3: CVSSQDEVMNTEAFF. The CDR3 region has the DNA TGCGTCAGCAGCCAAGATGAGGTGATGAACACTGAAGCTTTCTTT.

This clone is labeled medium-sized (0.01 to 0.1%). This rearrangement joins TRBV5-4 to TRBJ1-2, with 7 nucleotides matching TRBD1. The germline V gene encodes CDR1 SGHNT and CDR2 YYREEE (reference sequence). The CDR3 extends over 14 amino acids. The J segment lost 3 bases and the V segment lost 5 bases, leaving 7 bases of the junction unmatched. The CDR3 nucleotides are TGTGCCAGCAGATCGGGACAGAATTACTATGGCTACACCTTC. Translated, it gives CASRSGQNYYGYTF.

CDR3 in DNA: TGTGCCAGCAGTGAGTCTACGGGGAATCAGCCCCAGCATTTT. Residues: CASSESTGNQPQHF. This chain joins TRBV2 and TRBJ1-5; D not certain. V dropped 3 bases and J dropped 4 bases, with 10 bases sitting between them. The CDR3 is 14 residues long. Germline V lookup: CDR1 SNHLY, CDR2 FYNNEI.

Written as DNA, the CDR3 is TGTGCCAGCAGTTTACAGGGGTACGAGCAGTACTTC. This sequence encodes CASSLQGYEQYF. The chain employs TRBV2 and TRBJ2-7; 7 bases are a match to TRBD1. Germline-derived CDR1 and CDR2 are SNHLY and FYNNEI. The CDR3 has 12 amino acids. The V segment lost 5 bases and the J segment 4 bases; nucleotides outside the gene matches: 2.

The rearrangement links TRBV7-2 to TRBJ2-1; tentative D call: TRBD2 (6 bases). The CDR3 length is 17 residues. Germline CDR1 SGHTA, CDR2 FQGNSA. Trimming left V 4 bases short and J 2 bases short, with 18 bases between. The CDR3 DNA is TGTGCCAGCAGCTGGAGCCTCATAGCGGCTACCTACAATGAGCAGTTCTTC. Residues: CASSWSLIAATYNEQFF.

The J gene is TRBJ2-7, the V gene TRBV27; D gene ambiguous. The germline V gene has CDR1 MNHEY and CDR2 SMNVEV (reference sequence). V was clipped by 6 bases and J by 2 bases, with 17 bases between them. This CDR3 has 15 residues. CDR3 loop: CASSSILGKTYEQYF. CDR3 DNA sequence: TGTGCCAGCAGCTCAATCCTCGGAAAAACCTACGAGCAGTACTTC.

The chain carries TRBV2 and TRBJ2-5; maybe TRBD1 (8 bases). Germline V lookup: CDR1 SNHLY, CDR2 FYNNEI. This CDR3 spans 16 amino acids. Trimming pared 5 bases from V and 3 bases from J, leaving 19 bases between. The CDR3 nucleotides read TGTGCCAGCAGTAAGAGATGGACAGGGAGGGAAGAGACCCAGTACTTC. Translated: CASSKRWTGREETQYF.

The sample holds many counts of this clone. V gene TRBV10-3 combines with J gene TRBJ1-1; D not certain. The V end lost 2 bases, the J end lost 0 bases, and 4 bases lay between the germline ends. CDR1 and CDR2 from the germline V gene are ENHRY and SYGVKD. The CDR3 totals 13 residues. Here the CDR3 reads CAISEMMNTEAFF. As DNA, the CDR3 is TGTGCCATCAGTGAGATGATGAACACTGAAGCTTTCTTT.

V usage is TRBV6-5 and J usage is TRBJ1-4, with D tentatively TRBD1 (5 bases). The germline gives CDR1 MNHEY, CDR2 SVGAGI. Trimming took off 5 bases at V and 12 bases at J, with 19 bases between the two ends. There are 14 residues in the CDR3. CDR3 amino acids: CASSRFPTTEELFF. CDR3 sequence (DNA): TGTGCCAGCAGTCGATTCCCGACGACAGAGGAACTGTTTTTT.

The genes are TRBV6-5 and TRBJ2-7, with 8 bases identical to TRBD2. Germline CDR1 is MNHEY and CDR2 is SVGAGI. The trim removed 6 bases at V and 2 bases at J, leaving 3 bases unmatched. There are 13 residues in the CDR3. The CDR3 loop is CASSRLAPYEQYF. In DNA form, the CDR3 reads TGTGCCAGCAGCCGACTAGCGCCCTACGAGCAGTACTTC.

This clone was counted only a few times. Additional DNA sequences in this sample encode the identical CDR3. This chain links TRBV11-2 with TRBJ2-3, with D possibly matching TRBD1 (6 bases). This CDR3 comprises 15 residues. V shed 6 bases and J shed 0 bases, with 13 bases lying between them. Germline CDR1 reads SGHAT; CDR2 reads FQNNGV. CDR3 residues: CASRAIRGSTDTQYF. As DNA, the CDR3 is TGTGCCAGCAGGGCTATTAGGGGGAGCACAGATACGCAGTATTTT. The whole variable domain, remainder taken from reference TRBV11-2 and TRBJ2-3, is EAGVAQSPRYKIIEKRQSVAFWCNPISGHATLYWYQQILGQGPKLLIQFQNNGVVDDSQLPKDRFSAERLKGVDSTLKIQPAKLEDSAVYLCASRAIRGSTDTQYFGPGTRLTVL.

This clone occurred a few times. The V call is TRBV11-2, the J call TRBJ2-7; 7 positions match TRBD1. V shed 5 bases and J 3 bases; nucleotides not matched to a gene: 13. This CDR3 contains 16 residues. Germline CDR1 reads SGHAT; CDR2 reads FQNNGV. CDR3 DNA: TGTGCCAGCAGCCCCATCGCGCGACAGGGTCTCTACGAGCAGTACTTC. It translates to CASSPIARQGLYEQYF.

The genes are TRBV2 and TRBJ1-2; TRBD1 agrees at 9 bases. CDR1 and CDR2 (germline): SNHLY, FYNNEI. The CDR3 sequence is 13 residues long. The V gene end was trimmed by 6 bases and the J gene end by 8 bases; junction bases not matched to a gene: 7. As DNA, the CDR3 is TGTGCCAGCAGGCCTACCGGGACAGGGGGCTACACCTTC. It encodes CASRPTGTGGYTF.

The chain has TRBV5-5 and TRBJ2-7; 7 bases fit TRBD1. Germline trimming cut 1 base from V and 3 bases from J; bases unmatched to any gene: 1. The germline CDR1 and CDR2 sequences are SGHKS and YYEKEE (reference sequence). The CDR3 contains 13 residues. CDR3 nucleotide sequence: TGTGCCAGCAGCTTGTGGGACAGCTACGAGCAGTACTTC. It encodes CASSLWDSYEQYF.

About this clone itself: This sample includes further DNA sequences coding for the same CDR3. The chain carries TRBV5-1 and TRBJ2-3; D unclear. Deletions cut 0 bases from V and 1 base from J, with 6 bases between. Per germline, CDR1 SGHRS and CDR2 YFSETQ. CDR3 length equals 14 residues. CDR3 nucleotide sequence: TGCGCCAGCAGCTTGGACAGCGGCACAGATACGCAGTATTTT. Protein: CASSLDSGTDTQYF.

V and J are TRBV11-1 and TRBJ1-2, with 7 bases fitting TRBD1. CDR3 length: 13 residues. Unmatched junction bases numbered 4, after V lost 5 bases and J lost 4 bases. In germline, CDR1 is SGHAT, CDR2 FQDESV (reference sequence). CDR3 nucleotide sequence: TGTGCCAGCAGCCCGAGGGACAGCTATGGCTACACCTTC. Its protein product is CASSPRDSYGYTF.

This clone was seen a handful of times. The chain has TRBV5-1 and TRBJ2-2; 12 bases fit TRBD1. The CDR3 totals 17 residues. Germline CDR1 is SGHRS and CDR2 is YFSETQ. V lost 4 bases to trimming and J lost 5 bases; unmatched junction nucleotides: 9. Here the CDR3 reads CASSRPGQGALTGELFF. The CDR3 DNA reads TGCGCCAGCAGCCGGCCGGGACAGGGGGCGCTGACCGGGGAGCTGTTTTTT.

This rearrangement joins TRBV11-2 to TRBJ2-7; 10 bases are a match to TRBD1. With 2 bases clipped from V and 10 bases from J, the junction kept 2 bases outside the gene matches. Germline lookup yields CDR1 SGHAT and CDR2 FQNNGV. There are 12 residues in the CDR3. The chain's CDR3 is CASSLRQGAQYF. CDR3 bases: TGTGCCAGCAGCTTAAGACAGGGGGCCCAGTACTTC.

The chain employs TRBV28 and TRBJ1-1; TRBD1 might be the D (5 bases). Trimming shortened V by 6 bases and J by 1 base, and 21 bases separated the two germline ends. The CDR3 length is 17 residues. CDR1 and CDR2 from the germline V gene are MDHEN and SYDVKM. In DNA, the CDR3 is TGTGCCAGCAGCTTAATCTTTAGTGGGGCGACGAACACTGAAGCTTTCTTT. Protein sequence: CASSLIFSGATNTEAFF.

This clone occurred once. The rearrangement joins TRBV5-1 to TRBJ2-7; D is undetermined. The V gene's germline CDR1 is SGHRS and CDR2 YFSETQ. The CDR3 runs 12 residues. The V end was cut by 0 bases, the J end by 4 bases, with 5 bases between. In nucleotides, the CDR3 is TGCGCCAGCAGCTTGGTGGGTTACGAGCAGTACTTC. Amino acid sequence: CASSLVGYEQYF.

V gene TRBV25-1 combines with J gene TRBJ2-2, with a weak D call TRBD2 (6 bases). Germline CDR1 reads MGHDK; CDR2 reads SYGVNS. The ends were cut back, 2 bases at V and 3 bases at J, with 7 bases in the middle. The CDR3 sequence is 14 residues long. The DNA of the CDR3 is TGTGCCAGCAGTGAAAGGAGGGACACCGGGGAGCTGTTTTTT. Its translation: CASSERRDTGELFF.

The chain uses TRBV7-6 and TRBJ2-5, with 7 bases that match TRBD2. CDR1 and CDR2 from the germline V gene are SGHVS and FNYEAQ. V was clipped by 5 bases and J by 9 bases; unmatched bases: 3. The CDR3 covers 11 residues. The CDR3 loop reads CASSQREAQYF. The DNA of the CDR3 is TGTGCCAGCAGCCAACGGGAGGCCCAGTACTTC.

V is TRBV30 and J is TRBJ2-1, with D unclear. Deletions cut 4 bases from V and 9 bases from J, with 16 bases between. There are 13 residues in the CDR3. CDR1 and CDR2 from the germline V gene are GTSNPN and SVGIG (reference sequence). In nucleotides, the CDR3 is TGTGCCTGGAAGTCTTTTAGGGTAGGTGAGCAGTTCTTC. It encodes CAWKSFRVGEQFF.

CDR3 bases: TGTGCCAGCAGTTTTTCCGACAGGGCTGAAGCTTTCTTT. The encoded protein is CASSFSDRAEAFF. The rearrangement joins TRBV28 to TRBJ1-1; TRBD1 matches 7 bases. CDR1 and CDR2 from the germline V gene are MDHEN and SYDVKM. The CDR3 contains 13 residues. V shed 3 bases, J shed 6 bases, and the junction held 4 bases outside the gene matches.

This clone rates as medium-sized. The gene calls are TRBV29-1 and TRBJ2-3; D is uncertain. The CDR3 has 14 residues. Per germline, CDR1 SQVTM and CDR2 ANQGSEA. Trimming removed 2 bases from V and 6 bases from J, with 15 bases in between. The DNA of the CDR3 is TGCAGCGTTGAAAAGGGCTCCACGGGTGATACGCAGTATTTT. Its translation is CSVEKGSTGDTQYF.

In this sample, this clone turned up once. The chain uses TRBV11-3 and TRBJ2-5, with 14 nucleotides matching TRBD2. V was clipped by 1 base and J by 5 bases; unmatched bases: 9. There are 18 residues in the CDR3. The germline CDR1 and CDR2 sequences are SGHNT and YENEEA. CDR3 in amino acids: CASSLVRGLAGARETQYF. The CDR3 DNA reads as TGTGCCAGCAGCTTAGTAAGGGGACTAGCGGGAGCTAGGGAGACCCAGTACTTC.

The sample holds a few counts of this clone. The chain employs TRBV7-8 and TRBJ2-5, with a weak D call TRBD2 (5 bases). The CDR3 consists of 13 residues. The V end lost 4 bases, the J end lost 7 bases, and 13 bases lay between the germline ends. In germline, CDR1 is SGHVS, CDR2 FQNEAQ. CDR3 region: CASSSLAIGTQYF. DNA of the CDR3: TGTGCCAGCAGCTCATTAGCGATCGGGACCCAGTACTTC. Filled out from reference TRBV7-8 and TRBJ2-5, the complete variable domain reads GAGVSQSPRYKVAKRGQDVALRCDPISGHVSLFWYQQALGQGPEFLTYFQNEAQLDKSGLPSDRFFAERPEGSVSTLKIQRTQQEDSAVYLCASSSLAIGTQYFGPGTRLLVL.